The entry below gives a single T cell receptor (beta chain) sequence along with its context. A few counts support this clonotype. What antigen it recognizes has not been identified. Within one base of it there is no much larger clone, and no base qualities were kept. These data are taken from a study of T cells after yellow fever vaccination (dated by TCRdb to about 2019). General notes on the study: Libraries from fractions with low cell numbers were prepared with the SMART-Seq v4 Ultra Low Input RNA kit. Blood samples were taken at several timepoints before and after primary and secondary immunization, and bulk PBMC replicates and cell subsets were isolated. The cohort comprised two healthy male donors, one aged 18 to 29 and one aged 30 to 40 years. To follow T-cell clones before and after primary and booster YFV17D yellow fever vaccination, bulk TCR alpha and beta repertoires were sequenced over time. Broader findings and caveats from the paper: FACS-sorted repertoires could contain abundant contaminating clonotypes from the bulk population, so computational filtering was required. Because the study included only a couple of donors, the extent to which the findings can be generalized is limited. Compared with the primary T-cell response, the secondary T-cell response was faster but weaker, reaching its peak on day 5 rather than on day 15. Most clones expanded after primary vaccination were re-detected after the booster (almost 98% of CD4 and roughly 85% of CD8), suggesting broad memory maintenance. A small share of clonotypes occurred in both CD4 and CD8 compartments, likely arising from convergent recombination.

The CDR3 holds 21 amino acids from the cysteine to the phenylalanine. The only DNA kept is the CDR3, 63 bases in frame from the first base. Reading the germline V gene gives CDR1 MNHEY and CDR2 SVGEGT. For this chain, trimming is 0 bases at the V end and 7 bases at the J end, and the number of junction bases without a gene match is 22. Sequencing instrument: Illumina NovaSeq 6000. TCR cDNA was made using 5'RACE template switching, a step that added a universal primer site and unique molecular identifiers. Priming of cDNA synthesis was performed from both the TCR alpha and TCR beta constant segments. Two PCR steps were used to amplify libraries, with sample barcodes and sequencing adapters being added in the second step. Sequencing of libraries was done on Illumina HiSeq 2500 (2x100 bp) or NovaSeq (2x150 bp). The published analysis was carried out like this. MIGEC was used to demultiplex reads and collapse the reads into UMI consensus sequences, and MiXCR was used for V(D)J alignment. Vaccine-responding clonotypes were identified with edgeR using replicate PBMC samples, with FDR below 0.01 and a log2 fold change above 5 up to day 15 being required. Each bulk clonotype was labeled CD4 or CD8 based on which sequenced repertoire, CD4 or CD8, contained the clonotype at higher abundance. TCRdb cleaned the public reads at Q25 with fastp, built clones with MiXCR and kept in-frame beta chains. CDR3 protein sequences are deduplicated, and each keeps its most common genes and DNA. The V and J calls were not made by the authors but by TCRdb's processing. The sample profile shows some 120,000 distinct CDR3 sequences; around 15% of them were found once. The biggest ten clones account for 40% to 45% of the sample.

The treatment or condition label of this sample denotes: live attenuated yellow fever vaccine strain. A standard Ficoll-Paque protocol was used to isolate PBMCs from peripheral blood. Dynabeads CD4 and CD8 positive selection kits were used to isolate the CD4 and CD8 T-cell fractions. RNA was extracted with TriZol from bulk PBMCs, CD4 and CD8 fractions, and dextramer-positive and dextramer-negative fractions. The chain was built from TRBV6-2 or TRBV6-3 and TRBJ2-1; 9 middle bases align to TRBD1. The starting material was CD8+ T cells sorted from PBMCs, obtained 5 days after the yellow fever booster vaccination. The sequence was collected from a man younger than 35 who received the YFV17D yellow fever vaccine. The DNA sequence is given as TGTGCCAGCAGTTACTCGGTCGGGGCCCCCCGCCGCGACAGGGGGTGGAATGAGCAGTTCTTC. This translates into CASSYSVGAPRRDRGWNEQFF.